Each of the 24 T cell receptor beta chains below was sequenced from the same sample in a study of T-cell memory formation after mild COVID-19. TCRdb used MiXCR to reprocess the 5' RACE reads, holding one entry per CDR3 protein. The sample shows 250,000 to 350,000 distinct CDR3 sequences, just under 20% of them seen only once. Sequencing input: PBMCs or a T cell subset sorted from them (not recorded which). Receptors originate from a man in his late teens or twenties who had mild COVID-19 (a few samples of this study predate the infection). Cell type and time point are not known.

This clonotype has a count of ten or more. One end of the junction varies from germline; a read error may be responsible. The genes are TRBV28 and TRBJ1-1; D not resolved. The CDR3 is made up of 13 amino acids. Germline V gene lookup returns CDR1 MDHEN and CDR2 SYDVKM. CDR3 residues: CASSLSGNTEAFF. The CDR3 DNA reads TGTGCCAGCAGCTTATCAGGGAACACTGAAGCTTTCTTT.

The genes are TRBV6-2 or TRBV6-3 and TRBJ2-3; D is ambiguous. Germline V lookup: CDR1 MNHEY, CDR2 SVGEGT. Trimming left V 5 bases short and J 2 bases short, with 11 bases between. The CDR3 totals 14 residues. Here the CDR3 DNA reads TGTGCCAGCAGTCCCGCGAGCCTCACAGATACGCAGTATTTT. This encodes CASSPASLTDTQYF.

This clonotype was recorded a few times. CDR3: CATGLAGNPTDTQYF. CDR3 bases: TGTGCCACCGGACTAGCGGGCAATCCCACAGATACGCAGTATTTT. The chain employs TRBV6-2 or TRBV6-3 and TRBJ2-3; TRBD2 aligns across 11 bases. J lost 2 bases, V lost 10 bases, and 8 bases had no gene match. CDR1 is MNHEY and CDR2 is SVGEGT in the germline V gene. The CDR3 runs to 15 residues.

This chain connects TRBV6-5 to TRBJ1-2; D not certain. The CDR3 totals 12 residues. V was shortened by 2 bases and J by 4 bases, with 5 bases between the two germline ends. The germline V gene encodes CDR1 MNHEY and CDR2 SVGAGI. CDR3 nucleotides: TGTGCCAGCAGTTACCCAGGCTATGGCTACACCTTC. Protein product: CASSYPGYGYTF.

V gene TRBV4-2 combines with J gene TRBJ2-4, with a weak D call TRBD1 (5 bases). The CDR3 loop spans 12 amino acids. Trimming pared 1 base from V and 12 bases from J, leaving 10 bases between. Germline V CDR1 and CDR2: LGHNA, YNFKEQ. CDR3 DNA sequence: TGTGCCAGCAGCCAAGGTAGGGGCCGTCAGTACTTC. Translation: CASSQGRGRQYF.

This clonotype has just a few counts. The chain uses TRBV4-3 and TRBJ1-4; D remains ambiguous. V lost 0 bases to trimming and J lost 4 bases, with 12 bases between them. Germline values: CDR1 LGHNA, CDR2 YSLEER. CDR3 length: 16 amino acids. CDR3 sequence: CASSQEHLGINEKLFF. Written as DNA, the CDR3 is TGCGCCAGCAGCCAAGAGCATCTAGGGATTAATGAAAAACTGTTTTTT.

In this sample, this clonotype turned up a few times. The V gene is TRBV6-5, the J gene TRBJ1-1; 8 bases agree with TRBD1. This CDR3 has 15 amino acids. CDR1 is MNHEY, CDR2 SVGAGI, per germline. J gave up 0 bases and V 7 bases, and 7 bases lay outside the gene matches. The CDR3 DNA reads TGTGCCAGCACCGATTCGGGACAGGTGAACACTGAAGCTTTCTTT. This gives the protein CASTDSGQVNTEAFF.

V usage is TRBV7-9 and J usage is TRBJ2-3, with D uncertain. Germline V gene lookup returns CDR1 SEHNR and CDR2 FQNEAQ (reference sequence). This CDR3 is built from 9 residues. The CDR3 region has the DNA TGTGCGCCCGGGGATACGCAGTATTTT. As protein: CAPGDTQYF.

The DNA of the CDR3 is TGTGCCAGCAGTTTCGACCTACAGAAGCAGTTCTTC. This codes for CASSFDLQKQFF. J is TRBJ2-1 and V is TRBV12-3 or TRBV12-4; D is ambiguous. V was trimmed by 3 bases and J by 11 bases, leaving 11 bases between them. The CDR3 covers 12 residues.

J is TRBJ1-1 and V is TRBV29-1; 7 bases fit TRBD1. The J segment lost 5 bases and the V segment lost 7 bases, leaving 13 bases of the junction unmatched. Germline V CDR1 and CDR2: SQVTM, ANQGSEA. The CDR3 runs to 14 residues. The CDR3 DNA is TGCAGCGGCGTGGCAGGGGGGGGAGAAACTGAAGCTTTCTTT. This encodes CSGVAGGGETEAFF.

There are a few counts of this clonotype. This chain joins TRBV7-9 and TRBJ2-2, with a tentative D call TRBD1 (6 bases). CDR3 size: 16 residues. The germline V gene has CDR1 SEHNR and CDR2 FQNEAQ (reference sequence). The V and J ends lost 4 bases and 1 base respectively, with 13 bases between them. The CDR3 nucleotides read TGTGCCAGCAGCTACCGATGGGGGCGGAACACCGGGGAGCTGTTTTTT. Its translation: CASSYRWGRNTGELFF.

The chain couples TRBV7-9 to TRBJ1-5; 10 bases line up with TRBD1. The CDR3 consists of 13 residues. V gave up 5 bases and J gave up 7 bases; unmatched junction bases: 2. CDR1 is SEHNR, CDR2 FQNEAQ, per germline (reference sequence). The CDR3 here is CASSRGQGQPQHF. The CDR3 region has the DNA TGTGCCAGCAGCAGGGGACAGGGGCAGCCCCAGCATTTT.

This clonotype appeared a few times. CDR3 amino acids: CASNDRGAHSARLDYGYTF. CDR3 in DNA: TGTGCCAGCAACGACAGGGGGGCGCACAGTGCCCGACTCGATTATGGCTACACCTTC. The chain recombines TRBV6-2 or TRBV6-3 with TRBJ1-2, with TRBD1 identical over 9 bases. J gave up 5 bases and V 7 bases, and 23 bases lay outside the gene matches. This CDR3 has 19 residues. The V gene's germline CDR1 is MNHEY and CDR2 SVGEGT.

Only a few counts were recorded for this clonotype. The chain joins TRBV4-1 to TRBJ1-6; no firm D call. Per germline, CDR1 MGHRA and CDR2 YSYEKL. This CDR3 is 16 amino acids long. Trimming removed 3 bases at V and 0 bases at J, with 9 bases between. The CDR3 DNA is TGCGCCAGCAGCCAGGGCAGAAGCTCCTATAATTCACCCCTCCACTTT. Amino acid sequence: CASSQGRSSYNSPLHF.

V gene TRBV3-1 combines with J gene TRBJ1-2, with a weak D call TRBD1 (5 bases). Per the germline V gene, CDR1 is LGHDT and CDR2 is YNNKEL (reference sequence). Trimming removed 1 base from V and 4 bases from J, with 13 bases in between. The CDR3 runs to 15 residues. The CDR3 here is CASSQVNRRGYGYTF. The CDR3 DNA reads as TGTGCCAGCAGCCAAGTAAACAGGCGGGGCTATGGCTACACCTTC.

This clonotype has a count of ten or more. The chain couples TRBV12-3 or TRBV12-4 to TRBJ2-2; D remains unclear. The length of the CDR3 is 12 residues. Trimming pared 3 bases from V and 9 bases from J, leaving 8 bases between. The CDR3 DNA is TGTGCCAGCAGTTTTTCGGGTTGGGAGCTGTTTTTT. It specifies CASSFSGWELFF.

The chain joins TRBV20-1 to TRBJ2-1, with 8 bases lining up with TRBD2. V dropped 5 bases and J dropped 3; count of bases not matched to a gene: 9. The germline gives CDR1 DFQATT, CDR2 SNEGSKA (reference sequence). The CDR3 is 15 residues long. The CDR3 DNA follows: TGCAGTGCTCCGTACCCAGCGGGGGTCTACAATGAGCAGTTCTTC. This encodes CSAPYPAGVYNEQFF.

This clonotype came up a few times. The chain carries TRBV5-5 and TRBJ2-7; D perhaps matches TRBD1 (5 bases). V dropped 0 bases and J dropped 2 bases, with 12 bases sitting between them. The V gene's germline CDR1 is SGHKS and CDR2 YYEKEE (reference sequence). This CDR3 is 15 amino acids long. The CDR3 here is CASSLGLGHTYEQYV. Written as DNA, the CDR3 is TGTGCCAGCAGCTTGGGATTGGGGCACACCTACGAGCAGTACGTC.

The rearrangement uses TRBV12-3 or TRBV12-4 and TRBJ1-2; no definite D call. Trimming removed 5 bases at V and 2 bases at J, with 6 bases between. This CDR3 contains 12 residues. The CDR3 region has the DNA TGTGCCAGCAGTGGCAGGAACTATGGCTACACCTTC. Translated: CASSGRNYGYTF.

V usage is TRBV6-5 and J usage is TRBJ2-4, with no clear D. Trimming stripped 8 bases from V and 7 bases from J, with 12 bases between. The germline V gene encodes CDR1 MNHEY and CDR2 SVGAGI. This CDR3 spans 12 amino acids. The CDR3 nucleotides are TGTGCCAGCTCCGAACCTGGGAACATTCAGTACTTC. Its protein product is CASSEPGNIQYF.

The chain carries TRBV6-6 and TRBJ2-7; D gene ambiguous. Looked up from germline, CDR1 is MNHNY and CDR2 is SVGAGI (reference sequence). The V and J ends lost 1 base and 5 bases respectively, with 6 bases between them. The CDR3 extends over 12 amino acids. CDR3 in amino acids: CASSYLWDEQYF. The CDR3 DNA sequence: TGTGCCAGCAGTTACTTGTGGGACGAGCAGTACTTC.

This chain joins TRBV18 and TRBJ2-3; D possibly corresponds to TRBD1 (5 bases). The CDR3 sequence is 14 residues long. Trimming took 3 bases from V and 9 from J, leaving 16 bases between them. Looked up from germline, CDR1 is KGHSH and CDR2 is LQKENI. The DNA of the CDR3 is TGTGCCAGCTCACCCGGCAGGGCCAGACAAACGCAGTATTTT. It specifies CASSPGRARQTQYF.

The chain joins TRBV10-2 to TRBJ2-3, with D unresolved. Germline V CDR1 and CDR2: WSHSY, SAAADI. V lost 5 bases to trimming and J lost 2 bases, with 11 bases between them. The CDR3 is made up of 14 amino acids. CDR3 sequence (DNA): TGCGCCAGCAGTCCTAGTCACTACACAGATACGCAGTATTTT. Encoded protein: CASSPSHYTDTQYF.

The CDR3 coding sequence is TGCGCCAGCAGCCAAGTTGTGGGACAGGGGGCCTACAATGAGCAGTTCTTC. As protein: CASSQVVGQGAYNEQFF. This rearrangement joins TRBV4-1 to TRBJ2-1; TRBD1 matches 11 bases. The CDR3 extends over 17 amino acids. The germline gives CDR1 MGHRA, CDR2 YSYEKL. Trimming at V came to 1 base and at J to 2 bases, leaving 4 bases not matched to a gene.